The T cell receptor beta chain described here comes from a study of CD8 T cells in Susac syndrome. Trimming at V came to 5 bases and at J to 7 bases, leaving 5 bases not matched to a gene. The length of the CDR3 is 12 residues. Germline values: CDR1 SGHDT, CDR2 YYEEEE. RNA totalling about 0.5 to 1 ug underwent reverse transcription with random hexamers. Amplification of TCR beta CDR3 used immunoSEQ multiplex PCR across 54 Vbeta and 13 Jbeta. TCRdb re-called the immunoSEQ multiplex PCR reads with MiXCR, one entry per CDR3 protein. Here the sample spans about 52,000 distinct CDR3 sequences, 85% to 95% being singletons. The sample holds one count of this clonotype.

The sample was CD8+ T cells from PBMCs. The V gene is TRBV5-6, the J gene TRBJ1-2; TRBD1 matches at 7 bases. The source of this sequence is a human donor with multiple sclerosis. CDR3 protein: CASRTGMSGYTF. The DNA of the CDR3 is TGTGCCAGCAGGACAGGGATGAGTGGCTACACCTTC. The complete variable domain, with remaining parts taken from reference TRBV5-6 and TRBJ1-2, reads DAGVTQSPTHLIKTRGQQVTLRCSPKSGHDTVSWYQQALGQGPQFIFQYYEEEERQRGNFPDRFSGHQFPNYSSELNVNALLLGDSALYLCASRTGMSGYTFGSGTRLTVV.